This T cell receptor (beta chain) originates from a study of blood T cell repertoires in COVID-19. Original processing methods: The authors estimated nucleated cell counts from reference gene primer amplification. Profiling relied on immunoSEQ multiplex PCR, and the TCRdb table lists in-frame clones only, not all of them. V and J calls and clone size are those listed in that table; D and trimming were worked out from the DNA. Among under 200,000 clones listed, roughly 90% were seen once. Per the germline V gene, CDR1 is SGHRS and CDR2 is YFSETQ. The ends were cut back, 4 bases at V and 0 bases at J, with 8 bases in the middle. The CDR3 has 14 amino acids.

The sequence came from a woman aged 55 to 70 who had recovered from COVID-19. This chain joins TRBV5-1 and TRBJ1-3, with D unclear. Sequenced: peripheral blood. CDR3: CASSEDLSGNTIYF. The CDR3 nucleotides read TGCGCCAGCAGCGAGGATCTCTCTGGAAACACCATATATTTT.